A selection of T cell receptor beta chains follows, all from one sample in a study of OX40 agonist ivuxolimab in advanced cancers. Clones were sequenced by immunoSEQ multiplex PCR, and TCRdb holds only the in-frame ones, with some missing. The repertoire holds under 75,000 clones, with about 93% as singletons. This sample comprised CD4+ or CD8+ T cells sorted from blood, obtained in a trial of the OX40 agonist ivuxolimab. These TCRs come from an adult with an advanced solid tumor such as melanoma, head and neck, liver or kidney cancer. Both conserved end residues are part of each CDR3. A D gene is named only where the DNA matches it firmly. The size entry is marked missing in some rows and otherwise reads once, few, many or a size class.

clone size	V gene	D gene	J gene	CDR3 DNA	CDR3 protein
-	TRBV7-9	-	TRBJ2-1	TGTGCCAGCAGCTTAGGACTATACAATGAGCAGTTCTTC	CASSLGLYNEQFF
-	TRBV7-2	TRBD1	TRBJ2-1	TGTGCCAGCAGCTTGGGGACAGCTGAGCAGTTCTTC	CASSLGTAEQFF
-	TRBV7-9	TRBD2	TRBJ2-1	TGTGCCAGCAGCCCAAGCGGGGGGGCCTACAATGAGCAGTTCTTC	CASSPSGGAYNEQFF
once	TRBV6-5	-	TRBJ2-1	TGTGCCAGCAGCCTCGACGGGTACAATGAGCAGTTCTTC	CASSLDGYNEQFF
-	TRBV5-5	-	TRBJ1-5	TGTGCCAGCAGCGTGGACGGAAACAATCAGCCCCAGCATTTT	CASSVDGNNQPQHF
-	TRBV12-5	-	TRBJ1-3	TGTGCTAGTGGTTTCTTAAGGGCCTCTGGAAACACCATATATTTT	CASGFLRASGNTIYF
once	TRBV6-5	-	TRBJ2-1	TGTGCCAGCAGTTACGAAACAGGGTCCAATGAGCAGTTCTTC	CASSYETGSNEQFF
-	TRBV27	-	TRBJ2-2	TGTGCCAGCAGTTTTATCGGGGGGCGCGGCACCGGGGAGCTGTTTTTT	CASSFIGGRGTGELFF
-	TRBV27	TRBD1	TRBJ2-7	TGTGCCAGCATCCCCCTCACCGGGACAGGGGACCACGAGCAGTACTTC	CASIPLTGTGDHEQYF
-	TRBV5-4	-	TRBJ2-7	TGTGCCAGCACCCTGGGGGGGGGCCCCTACGAGCAGTACTTC	CASTLGGGPYEQYF
-	TRBV13	TRBD1	TRBJ1-4	TGTGCCAGCAGCTTAGGGCACAGGGGGCGTACGGAAAAACTGTTTTTT	CASSLGHRGRTEKLFF
-	TRBV7-9	TRBD2	TRBJ2-5	TGTGCCAGCAGCTCGACTAGCGGGGGGTCCCAAGAGACCCAGTACTTC	CASSSTSGGSQETQYF
-	TRBV7-2	-	TRBJ2-7	TGTGCCAGCAGCTTTTACGTGGGGGGCCTTATCTACGAGCAGTACTTC	CASSFYVGGLIYEQYF
few	TRBV4-3	TRBD1	TRBJ1-1	TGCGCCAGCAGAACCGGGACAGGGTCCACTGAAGCTTTCTTT	CASRTGTGSTEAFF
-	TRBV5-6	TRBD2	TRBJ2-1	TGTGCCAGCAGCTTGGGCGGGGGGTTCTCCTACAATGAGCAGTTCTTC	CASSLGGGFSYNEQFF
-	TRBV9	-	TRBJ1-1	TGTGCCAGCAGCGGTAGTGGAGACGAGAACACTGAAGCTTTCTTT	CASSGSGDENTEAFF
-	TRBV5-5	-	TRBJ1-2	TGTGCCAGCAGCCATGGGACACTCTATGGCTACACCTTC	CASSHGTLYGYTF
-	TRBV6-6	TRBD1	TRBJ2-2	TGTGCCAGCAGTATACAGGGGGTAGGCACCGGGGAGCTGTTTTTT	CASSIQGVGTGELFF
-	TRBV19	-	TRBJ2-1	TGTGCCAGCGACGCGGGGATGTCCTACAATGAGCAGTTCTTC	CASDAGMSYNEQFF
once	TRBV11-3	TRBD1	TRBJ1-2	TGTGCCAGCAGCCTCGAGACAGGGCAAGGCTACACCTTC	CASSLETGQGYTF
-	TRBV10-1	TRBD1	TRBJ2-7	TGCGCCAGCAGTGAGTCTTGGGACAGAGGCTACGAGCAGTACTTC	CASSESWDRGYEQYF
once	TRBV12-5	TRBD1	TRBJ2-7	TGTGCTAGTGGTTTGGCAGTCGTGGTGGGACAGGGGGCTTACGAGCAGTACTTC	CASGLAVVVGQGAYEQYF
once	TRBV27	-	TRBJ2-7	TGTGCCAGCAGTTTAGGTCCCCTCGGAGACTACGAGCAGTACTTC	CASSLGPLGDYEQYF
few	TRBV27	-	TRBJ2-1	TGTGCCAGCAGTTTGGCAGGGGACGGTGAGCAGTTCTTC	CASSLAGDGEQFF
-	TRBV10-1	-	TRBJ1-1	TGCGCCAGCAGTGAGTCGAGGACGGTTACTGAAGCTTTCTTT	CASSESRTVTEAFF
-	TRBV12-1	-	TRBJ1-2	TGTGCCAGCAGCTTTCCTTGGATCGGCTACACCTTC	CASSFPWIGYTF
-	TRBV27	-	TRBJ1-5	TGTGCCAGCAGTTTAATTCCGGGGGTGGGAGGTCAGCCCCAGCATTTT	CASSLIPGVGGQPQHF
-	TRBV10-3	-	TRBJ2-3	TGTGCCATCAGTGGGGCGATCGGAGAGTTAATGCCCACACATACGCAGTATTTT	CAISGAIGELMPTHTQYF
-	TRBV21-1	-	TRBJ2-5	TGTGCCAGCAGCAGTGGACTGCGGGGGACCCAGTACTTC	CASSSGLRGTQYF
-	TRBV6-1	-	TRBJ2-5	TGTGCCAGCAGTGAATTAGATACTCAAGAGACCCAGTACTTC	CASSELDTQETQYF
once	TRBV4-1	-	TRBJ2-7	TGCGCCAGCAGCTTAAGAACCTCCTACGAGCAGTACTTC	CASSLRTSYEQYF
once	TRBV29-1	-	TRBJ2-7	TGCAGCGTTGAAGCCGGGACTCACCCCTACGAGCAGTACTTC	CSVEAGTHPYEQYF
-	TRBV10-3	TRBD1	TRBJ2-5	TGTGCCATCAGTCATCCGGGACAGGGGCCCCCGGAGACCCAGTACTTC	CAISHPGQGPPETQYF
-	TRBV11-2	TRBD2	TRBJ2-7	TGTGCCAGCAGCTTTAGCGGGGGCGGCTACGAGCAGTACTTC	CASSFSGGGYEQYF
-	TRBV6-1	-	TRBJ2-3	TGTGCCAGCAGTGACGGATGGGGTTGGGGTTTGGATACGCAGTATTTT	CASSDGWGWGLDTQYF
-	TRBV7-9	TRBD2	TRBJ2-7	TGTGCCAGCGAACTAGCGGGGGGCCTTACCTACGAGCAGTACTTC	CASELAGGLTYEQYF
once	TRBV6-6	TRBD1	TRBJ1-2	TGTGCCAGCAGTTACCCCGGACAGGGAGGCGATGGCTACACCTTC	CASSYPGQGGDGYTF
-	TRBV4-1	-	TRBJ2-3	TGCGCCAGCAGCCCGCTTGCCGGCACAGATACGCAGTATTTT	CASSPLAGTDTQYF
-	TRBV27	TRBD2	TRBJ2-5	TGTGCCAGATCGATTGGAGCGGGGGGGCTTCAAGAGACCCAGTACTTC	CARSIGAGGLQETQYF
-	TRBV25-1	-	TRBJ1-1	TGTGCCAGCCACAGAACAGGGAACACTGAAGCTTTCTTT	CASHRTGNTEAFF
-	TRBV27	-	TRBJ1-1	TGTGCCAGCAGTTTATCATGGGGCGGCACTGAAGCTTTCTTT	CASSLSWGGTEAFF
-	TRBV11-2	TRBD2	TRBJ2-7	TGTGCCAGCAGCTTAAGCGGGGGGGCGTACGAGCAGTACTTC	CASSLSGGAYEQYF